The entry below describes one T cell receptor (beta chain). CDR1 MNHNS and CDR2 SASEGT come from the germline V gene. The CDR3 sequence is 17 residues long. The data originate from a study of monozygotic twins with inflammatory bowel disease. Nested PCRs of about 17 and 10 cycles, two in total, were run on TCRalpha and TCRbeta cDNA. TCRdb re-called the 5' RACE reads, yielding one record per CDR3 amino acid sequence without DNA. This listing includes around 210,000 distinct CDR3 sequences. The sample comprised blood. This clonotype was obtained from a human donor with ulcerative colitis or Crohn's disease, or a healthy co-twin of an affected twin (not recorded which). The J gene is TRBJ2-1, the V gene TRBV6-1. CDR3 region: CASSRRLTPFSGNEQFF.